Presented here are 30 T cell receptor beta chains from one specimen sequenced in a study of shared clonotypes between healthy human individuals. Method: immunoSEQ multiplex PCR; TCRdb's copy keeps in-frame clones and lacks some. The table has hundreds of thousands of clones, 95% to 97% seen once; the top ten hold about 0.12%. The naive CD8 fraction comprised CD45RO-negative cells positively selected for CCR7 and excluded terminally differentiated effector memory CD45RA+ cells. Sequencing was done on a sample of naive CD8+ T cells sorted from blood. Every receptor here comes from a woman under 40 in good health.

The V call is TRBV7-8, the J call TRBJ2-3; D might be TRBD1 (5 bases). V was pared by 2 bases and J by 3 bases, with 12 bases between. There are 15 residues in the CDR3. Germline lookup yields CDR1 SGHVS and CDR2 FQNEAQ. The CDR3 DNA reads TGTGCCAGCAGCTTAATGTTAGGGGTAACAGATACGCAGTATTTT. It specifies CASSLMLGVTDTQYF.

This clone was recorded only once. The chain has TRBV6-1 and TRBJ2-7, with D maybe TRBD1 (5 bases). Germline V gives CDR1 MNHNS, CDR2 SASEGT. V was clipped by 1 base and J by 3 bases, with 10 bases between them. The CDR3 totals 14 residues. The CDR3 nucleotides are TGTGCCAGCAGTGAAGATAAGGGGATCTACGAGCAGTACTTC. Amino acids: CASSEDKGIYEQYF.

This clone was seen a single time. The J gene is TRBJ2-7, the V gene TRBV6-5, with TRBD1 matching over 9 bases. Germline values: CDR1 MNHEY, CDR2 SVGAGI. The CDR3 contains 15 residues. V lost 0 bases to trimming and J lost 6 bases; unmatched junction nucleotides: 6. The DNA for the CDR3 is TGTGCCAGCAGTTACTCGGGGACAGGGAGGTTCGAGCAGTACTTC. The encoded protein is CASSYSGTGRFEQYF.

CDR3 nucleotide sequence: TGCGCCAGCAGTGACCACATAGCGGGGGGCACAGATACGCAGTATTTT. Translation: CASSDHIAGGTDTQYF. V gene TRBV10-1 combines with J gene TRBJ2-3, with TRBD2 matching 9 bases. Germline assignment: CDR1 WNHNN and CDR2 SYGVQD (reference sequence). After removal of 3 bases from V and 1 base from J, the junction contained 5 bases not matched to a gene. This CDR3 has 16 residues.

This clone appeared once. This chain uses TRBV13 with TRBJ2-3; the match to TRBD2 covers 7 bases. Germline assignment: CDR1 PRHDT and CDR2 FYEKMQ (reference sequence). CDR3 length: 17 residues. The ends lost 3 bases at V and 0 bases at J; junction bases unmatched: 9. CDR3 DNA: TGTGCCAGCAGCTTTCTAAGTGCGGGAGTTAGCACAGATACGCAGTATTTT. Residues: CASSFLSAGVSTDTQYF.

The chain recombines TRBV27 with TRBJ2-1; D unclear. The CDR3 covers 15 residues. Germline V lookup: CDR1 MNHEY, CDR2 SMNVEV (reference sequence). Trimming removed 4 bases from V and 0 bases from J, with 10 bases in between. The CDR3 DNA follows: TGTGCCAGCAGTTCCCCCCCCCTCTCCTACAATGAGCAGTTCTTC. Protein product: CASSSPPLSYNEQFF.

The CDR3 spells CASSVVVQEGEAFF. In nucleotides, the CDR3 is TGTGCCAGCAGCGTAGTCGTACAGGAAGGTGAAGCTTTCTTT. The chain recombines TRBV9 with TRBJ1-1, with a tentative D call TRBD1 (5 bases). This CDR3 comprises 14 residues. Between the trimmed V and J ends, which lost 0 bases and 7 bases, there was a span of 13 bases. Per germline, CDR1 SGDLS and CDR2 YYNGEE.

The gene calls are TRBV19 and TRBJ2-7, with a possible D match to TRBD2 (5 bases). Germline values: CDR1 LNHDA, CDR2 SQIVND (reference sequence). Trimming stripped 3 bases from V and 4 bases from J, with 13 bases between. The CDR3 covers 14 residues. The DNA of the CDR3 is TGTGCCAGTAGTATTGAGCTAGCCCCTTACGAGCAGTACTTC. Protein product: CASSIELAPYEQYF.

The CDR3 nucleotides read TGTGCCAGCTCCGGAGCGGATACGCAGTATTTT. It is translated as CASSGADTQYF. This sequence joins TRBV27 and TRBJ2-3; D is undetermined. V lost 8 bases and J lost 6, with 9 bases in between. CDR1 MNHEY and CDR2 SMNVEV come from the germline V gene (reference sequence). The CDR3 runs to 11 residues.

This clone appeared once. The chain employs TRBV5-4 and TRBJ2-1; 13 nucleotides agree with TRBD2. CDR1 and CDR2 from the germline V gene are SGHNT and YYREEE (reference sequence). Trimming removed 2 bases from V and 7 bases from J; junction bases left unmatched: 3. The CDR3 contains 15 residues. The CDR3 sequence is CASSFSGLAGNEQFF. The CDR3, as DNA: TGTGCCAGCAGCTTCTCGGGACTAGCGGGAAATGAGCAGTTCTTC.

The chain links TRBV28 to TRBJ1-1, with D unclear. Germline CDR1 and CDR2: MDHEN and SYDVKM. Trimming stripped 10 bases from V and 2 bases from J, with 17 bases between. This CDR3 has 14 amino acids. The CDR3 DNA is TGTGCCACCGGGATTTCGGCGGGAAACACTGAAGCTTTCTTT. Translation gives CATGISAGNTEAFF.

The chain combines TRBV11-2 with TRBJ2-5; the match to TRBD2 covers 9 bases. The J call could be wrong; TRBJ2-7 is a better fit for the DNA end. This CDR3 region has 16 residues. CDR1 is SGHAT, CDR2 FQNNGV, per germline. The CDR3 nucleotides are TGTGCCAGCAGCTTCGAGCCAGGACTAGCGCCCTACGAGCAGTACTTC. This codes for CASSFEPGLAPYEQYF.

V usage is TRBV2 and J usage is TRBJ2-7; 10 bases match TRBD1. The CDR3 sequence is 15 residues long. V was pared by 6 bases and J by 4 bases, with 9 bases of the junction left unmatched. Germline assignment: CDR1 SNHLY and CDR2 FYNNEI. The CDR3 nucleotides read TGTGCCAGCAGCCCGGGACAGGGGACAGTTTACGAGCAGTACTTC. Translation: CASSPGQGTVYEQYF.

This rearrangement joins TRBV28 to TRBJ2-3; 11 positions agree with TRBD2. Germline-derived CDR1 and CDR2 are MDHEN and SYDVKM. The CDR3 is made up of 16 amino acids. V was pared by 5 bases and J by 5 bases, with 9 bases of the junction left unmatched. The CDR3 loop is CASSLMTSGKLDTQYF. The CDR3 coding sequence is TGTGCCAGCAGTCTGATGACTAGCGGGAAATTAGATACGCAGTATTTT.

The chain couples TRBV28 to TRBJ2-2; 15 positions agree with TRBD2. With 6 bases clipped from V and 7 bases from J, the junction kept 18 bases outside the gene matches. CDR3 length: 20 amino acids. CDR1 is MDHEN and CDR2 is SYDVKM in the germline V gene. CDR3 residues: CASRSLFVGLAGGGVGELFF. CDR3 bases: TGTGCCAGCAGGTCCTTATTTGTAGGACTAGCGGGAGGGGGAGTCGGGGAGCTGTTTTTT.

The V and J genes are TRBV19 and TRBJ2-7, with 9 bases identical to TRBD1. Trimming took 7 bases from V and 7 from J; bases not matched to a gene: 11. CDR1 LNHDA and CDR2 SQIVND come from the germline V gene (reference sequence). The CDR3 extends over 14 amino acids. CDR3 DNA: TGTGCCAGTACCCCCGGGACAGGGTCTGGTGAGCAGTACTTC. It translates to CASTPGTGSGEQYF. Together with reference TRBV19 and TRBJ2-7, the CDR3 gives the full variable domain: DGGITQSPKYLFRKEGQNVTLSCEQNLNHDAMYWYRQDPGQGLRLIYYSQIVNDFQKGDIAEGYSVSREKKESFPLTVTSAQKNPTAFYLCASTPGTGSGEQYFGPGTRLTVT.

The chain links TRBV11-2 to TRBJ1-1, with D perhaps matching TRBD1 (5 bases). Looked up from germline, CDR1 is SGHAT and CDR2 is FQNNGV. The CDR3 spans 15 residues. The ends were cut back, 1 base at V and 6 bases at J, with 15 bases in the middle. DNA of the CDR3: TGTGCCAGCAGCTTAGTGTGGGGCGCCAAGCCTGAAGCTTTCTTT. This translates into CASSLVWGAKPEAFF.

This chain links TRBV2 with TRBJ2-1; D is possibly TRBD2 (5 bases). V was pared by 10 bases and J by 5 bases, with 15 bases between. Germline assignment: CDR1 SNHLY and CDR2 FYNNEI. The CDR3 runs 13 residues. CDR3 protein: CATPGWRDNEQFF. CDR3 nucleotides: TGTGCCACCCCCGGCTGGCGGGACAATGAGCAGTTCTTC. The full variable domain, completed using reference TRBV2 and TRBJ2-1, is EPEVTQTPSHQVTQMGQEVILRCVPISNHLYFYWYRQILGQKVEFLVSFYNNEISEKSEIFDDQFSVERPDGSNFTLKIRSTKLEDSAMYFCATPGWRDNEQFFGPGTRLTVL.

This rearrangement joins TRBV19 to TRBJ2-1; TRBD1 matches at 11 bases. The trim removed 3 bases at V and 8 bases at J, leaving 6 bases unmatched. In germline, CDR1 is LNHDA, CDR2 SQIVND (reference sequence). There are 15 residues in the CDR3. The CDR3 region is CASSMGQGVSHEQFF. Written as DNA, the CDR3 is TGTGCCAGTAGTATGGGACAGGGGGTCAGCCATGAGCAGTTCTTC.

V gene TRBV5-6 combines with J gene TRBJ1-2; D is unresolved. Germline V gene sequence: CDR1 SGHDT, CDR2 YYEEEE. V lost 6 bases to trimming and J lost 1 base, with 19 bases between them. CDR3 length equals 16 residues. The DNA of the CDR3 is TGTGCCAGCATATCCCCCCATCGTGCGGGTAACTATGGCTACACCTTC. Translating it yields CASISPHRAGNYGYTF.

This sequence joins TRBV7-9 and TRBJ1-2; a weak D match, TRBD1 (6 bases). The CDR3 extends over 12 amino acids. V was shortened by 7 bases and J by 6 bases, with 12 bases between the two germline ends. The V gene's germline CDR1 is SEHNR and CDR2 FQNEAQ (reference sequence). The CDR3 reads CASNQGIDGYTF. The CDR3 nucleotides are TGTGCCAGCAACCAGGGGATTGATGGCTACACCTTC.

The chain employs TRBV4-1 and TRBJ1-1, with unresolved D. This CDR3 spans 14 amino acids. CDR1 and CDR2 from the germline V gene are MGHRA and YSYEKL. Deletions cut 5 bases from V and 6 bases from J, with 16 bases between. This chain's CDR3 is CASSLRTARPEAFF. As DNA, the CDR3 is TGCGCCAGCAGCTTAAGGACGGCCCGTCCTGAAGCTTTCTTT.

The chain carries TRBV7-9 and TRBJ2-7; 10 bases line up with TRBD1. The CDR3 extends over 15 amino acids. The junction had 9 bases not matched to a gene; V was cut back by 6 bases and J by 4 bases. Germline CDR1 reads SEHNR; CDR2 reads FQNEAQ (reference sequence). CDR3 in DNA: TGTGCCAGCAGTTTACCCGGGACAGGGGATTACGAGCAGTACTTC. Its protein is CASSLPGTGDYEQYF. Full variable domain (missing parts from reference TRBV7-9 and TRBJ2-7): DTGVSQNPRHKITKRGQNVTFRCDPISEHNRLYWYRQTLGQGPEFLTYFQNEAQLEKSRLLSDRFSAERPKGSFSTLEIQRTEQGDSAMYLCASSLPGTGDYEQYFGPGTRLTVT.

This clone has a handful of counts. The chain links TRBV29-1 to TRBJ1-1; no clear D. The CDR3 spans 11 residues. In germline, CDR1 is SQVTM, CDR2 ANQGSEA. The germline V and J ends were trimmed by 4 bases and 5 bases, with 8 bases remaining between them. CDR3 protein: CSVAIRTEAFF. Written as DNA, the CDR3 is TGCAGCGTTGCCATTAGGACTGAAGCTTTCTTT.

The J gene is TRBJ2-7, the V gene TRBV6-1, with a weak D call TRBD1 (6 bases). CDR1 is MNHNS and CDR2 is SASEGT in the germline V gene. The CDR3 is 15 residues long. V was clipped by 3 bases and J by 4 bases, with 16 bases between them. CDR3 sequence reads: CASSETGPSGYEQYF. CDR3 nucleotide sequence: TGTGCCAGCAGTGAGACAGGCCCTTCTGGGTACGAGCAGTACTTC.

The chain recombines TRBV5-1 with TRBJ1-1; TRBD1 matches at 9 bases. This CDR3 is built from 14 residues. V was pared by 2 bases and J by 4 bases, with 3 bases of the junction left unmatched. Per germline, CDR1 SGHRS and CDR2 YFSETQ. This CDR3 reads CASSFGQGITEAFF. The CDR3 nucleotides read TGCGCCAGCAGCTTTGGACAGGGGATCACTGAAGCTTTCTTT. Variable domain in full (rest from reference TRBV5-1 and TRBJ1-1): KAGVTQTPRYLIKTRGQQVTLSCSPISGHRSVSWYQQTPGQGLQFLFEYFSETQRNKGNFPGRFSGRQFSNSRSEMNVSTLELGDSALYLCASSFGQGITEAFFGQGTRLTVV.

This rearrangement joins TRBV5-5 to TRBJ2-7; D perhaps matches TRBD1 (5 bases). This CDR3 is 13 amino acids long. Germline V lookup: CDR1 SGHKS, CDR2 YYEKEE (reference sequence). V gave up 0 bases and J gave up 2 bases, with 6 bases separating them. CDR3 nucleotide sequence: TGTGCCAGCAGCTTGGACAGGCCCTACGAGCAGTACTTC. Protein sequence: CASSLDRPYEQYF.

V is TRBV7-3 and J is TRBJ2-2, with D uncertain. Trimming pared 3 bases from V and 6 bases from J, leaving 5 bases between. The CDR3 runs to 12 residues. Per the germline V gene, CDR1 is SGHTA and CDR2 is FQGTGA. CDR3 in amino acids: CASSFEAGELFF. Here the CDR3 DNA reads TGTGCCAGCAGCTTCGAGGCCGGGGAGCTGTTTTTT.

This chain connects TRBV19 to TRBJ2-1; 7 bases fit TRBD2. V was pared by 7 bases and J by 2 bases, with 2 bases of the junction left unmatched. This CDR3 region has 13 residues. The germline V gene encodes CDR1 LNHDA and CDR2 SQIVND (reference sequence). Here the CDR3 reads CASTRGAYNEQFF. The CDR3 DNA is TGTGCCAGTACCCGGGGGGCCTACAATGAGCAGTTCTTC. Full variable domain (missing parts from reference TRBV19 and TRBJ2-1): DGGITQSPKYLFRKEGQNVTLSCEQNLNHDAMYWYRQDPGQGLRLIYYSQIVNDFQKGDIAEGYSVSREKKESFPLTVTSAQKNPTAFYLCASTRGAYNEQFFGPGTRLTVL.

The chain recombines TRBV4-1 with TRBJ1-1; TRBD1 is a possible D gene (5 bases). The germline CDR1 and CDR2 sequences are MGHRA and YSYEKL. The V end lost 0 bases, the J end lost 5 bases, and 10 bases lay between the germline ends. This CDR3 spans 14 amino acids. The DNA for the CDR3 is TGCGCCAGCAGCCAAGATCAGGGTGGGACTGAAGCTTTCTTT. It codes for CASSQDQGGTEAFF.